This TCR beta chain was identified in a study of response to subunit inactivated influenza vaccine. Study conclusions and caveats: Authors suggested few new T cells are recruited by each seasonal influenza vaccination.

One entry per CDR3 protein results from TCRdb running MiXCR on the RT-PCR reads. This repertoire shows approximately 290,000 distinct CDR3 sequences, around 22% found once; its top ten account for 10% to 13%. Of note for this clonotype: Its antigen remains unidentified.

The TCR was taken from a man aged 45 to 70 who received an inactivated influenza vaccine. The sequencing used PBMCs from blood, collected less than 22 months after vaccination.

CDR3 bases: TGTGCCAGCAGTGAATACGGACAGGGCTACTACGAGCAGTACTTC. Its translation: CASSEYGQGYYEQYF. The rearrangement uses TRBV6-1 and TRBJ2-7; 8 bases line up with TRBD1. CDR3 length equals 15 residues. In germline, CDR1 is MNHNS, CDR2 SASEGT. V gave up 2 bases and J gave up 3 bases; unmatched junction bases: 6.